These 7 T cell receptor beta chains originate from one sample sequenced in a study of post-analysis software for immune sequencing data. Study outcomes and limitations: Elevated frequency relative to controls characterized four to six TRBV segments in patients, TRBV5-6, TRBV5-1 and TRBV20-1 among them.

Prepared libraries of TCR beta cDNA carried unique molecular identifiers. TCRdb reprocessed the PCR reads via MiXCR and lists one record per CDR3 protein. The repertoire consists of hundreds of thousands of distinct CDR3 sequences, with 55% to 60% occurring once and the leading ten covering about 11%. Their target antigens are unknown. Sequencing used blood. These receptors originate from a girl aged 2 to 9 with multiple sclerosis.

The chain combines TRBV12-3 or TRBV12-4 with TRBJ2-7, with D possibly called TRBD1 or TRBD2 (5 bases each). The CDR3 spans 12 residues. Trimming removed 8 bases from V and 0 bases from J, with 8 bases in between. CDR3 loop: CASAGSSYEQYF. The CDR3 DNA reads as TGTGCCAGCGCAGGGAGCTCCTACGAGCAGTACTTC.

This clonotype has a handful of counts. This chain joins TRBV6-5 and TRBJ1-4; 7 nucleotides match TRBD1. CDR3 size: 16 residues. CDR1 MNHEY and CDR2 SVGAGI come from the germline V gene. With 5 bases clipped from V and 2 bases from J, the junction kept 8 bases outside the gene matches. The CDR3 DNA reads TGTGCCAGCAGTCCCGGGACAGCGGCTACTAATGAAAAACTGTTTTTT. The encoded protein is CASSPGTAATNEKLFF.

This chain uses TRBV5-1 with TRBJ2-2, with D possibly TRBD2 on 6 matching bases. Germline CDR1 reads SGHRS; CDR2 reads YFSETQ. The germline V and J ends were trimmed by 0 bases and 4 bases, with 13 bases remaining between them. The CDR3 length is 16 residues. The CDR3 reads CASSLATDGGTGELFF. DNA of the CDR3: TGCGCCAGCAGCTTGGCCACGGACGGGGGCACCGGGGAGCTGTTTTTT.

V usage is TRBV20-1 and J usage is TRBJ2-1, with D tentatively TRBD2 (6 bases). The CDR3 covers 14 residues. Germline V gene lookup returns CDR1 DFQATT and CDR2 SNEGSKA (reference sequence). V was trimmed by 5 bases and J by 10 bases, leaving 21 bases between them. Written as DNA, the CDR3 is TGCAGTGCTGGTGGAGAGAAAGGACTACCAGAGCAGTTCTTC. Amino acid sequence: CSAGGEKGLPEQFF.

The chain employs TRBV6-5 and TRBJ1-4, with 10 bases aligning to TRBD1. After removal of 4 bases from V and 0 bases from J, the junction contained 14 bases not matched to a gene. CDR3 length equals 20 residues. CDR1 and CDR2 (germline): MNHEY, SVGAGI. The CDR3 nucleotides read TGTGCCAGCAGTTCGAACCCCGGGACAGGGGCTCTTGCAACTAATGAAAAACTGTTTTTT. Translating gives CASSSNPGTGALATNEKLFF.

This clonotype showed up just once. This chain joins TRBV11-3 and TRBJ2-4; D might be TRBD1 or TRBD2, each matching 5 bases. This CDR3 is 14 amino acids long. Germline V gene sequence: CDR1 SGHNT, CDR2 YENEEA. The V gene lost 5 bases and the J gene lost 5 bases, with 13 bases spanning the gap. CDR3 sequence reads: CASSPGTAQNIQYF. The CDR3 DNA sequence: TGTGCCAGCAGCCCCGGGACGGCCCAAAACATTCAGTACTTC.

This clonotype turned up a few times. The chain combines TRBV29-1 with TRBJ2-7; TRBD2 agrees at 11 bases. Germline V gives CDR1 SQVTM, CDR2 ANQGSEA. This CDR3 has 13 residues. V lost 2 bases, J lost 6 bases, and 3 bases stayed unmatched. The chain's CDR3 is CSVELLAGVEQYF. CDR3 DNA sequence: TGCAGCGTTGAACTACTAGCGGGAGTCGAGCAGTACTTC.